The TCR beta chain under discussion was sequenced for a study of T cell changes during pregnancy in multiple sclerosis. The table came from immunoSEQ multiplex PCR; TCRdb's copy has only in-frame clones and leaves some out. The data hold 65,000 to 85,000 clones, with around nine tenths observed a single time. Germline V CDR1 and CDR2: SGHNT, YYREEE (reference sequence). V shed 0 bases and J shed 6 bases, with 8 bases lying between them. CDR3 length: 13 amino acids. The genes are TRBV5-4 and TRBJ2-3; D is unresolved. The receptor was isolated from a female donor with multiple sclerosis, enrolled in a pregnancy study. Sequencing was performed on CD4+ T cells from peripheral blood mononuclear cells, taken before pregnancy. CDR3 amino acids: CASSLGSFDTQYF. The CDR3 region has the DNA TGTGCCAGCAGCTTGGGGAGTTTCGATACGCAGTATTTT.